This T cell receptor beta chain stems from a study of control samples from healthy donors and cancer patients. CDR1 and CDR2 (germline): SNHLY, FYNNEI. The CDR3 extends over 20 amino acids. V gave up 4 bases and J gave up 2 bases; unmatched junction bases: 15. Sequencing was performed with immunoSEQ multiplex PCR; in TCRdb, only in-frame clones are kept and a portion is missing. The table has around 68,000 clones, about 83% seen once. The genes are TRBV2 and TRBJ2-7; 15 bases agree with TRBD2. The sequencing sample was made of blood. The source of this sequence is a man aged 55-75 years in good health. CDR3 bases: TGTGCCAGCAGTGGTGATTCCGGACTAGCGGGAGGGCCACTCACCTACGAGCAGTACTTC. Residues: CASSGDSGLAGGPLTYEQYF.